This is a list of T cell receptor beta chains from one sample in a study of shared clonotypes between healthy human individuals. Clones were sequenced by immunoSEQ multiplex PCR, and TCRdb holds only the in-frame ones, with some missing. The sample includes around 2.5 million clones, roughly 93% of them seen just once. Sequencing used naive CD4+ T cells from PBMCs. Receptors originate from a man younger than 35 in good health. Some clones in this sample may be carry-over from other donors' samples. CDR3s include the opening cysteine and the closing phenylalanine or tryptophan. The D gene is left open where the match is weak. Clone size is shown for a subset of rows, as once, few, many or a class of expanded clone.

>TRBJ2-7|TRBD1|-|TRBV30
TGTGCCTGGAAGGGACAGGGGGCTTACCACGAGCAGTACTTC
CAWKGQGAYHEQYF
>TRBJ2-3|-|-|TRBV7-2
TGTGCCAGCAGCTTATCTGCAGATACGCAGTATTTT
CASSLSADTQYF
>TRBJ2-7|-|-|TRBV6-6
TGTGCCAGCAGTCCCCCGACTGGCAGGTACGAGCAGTACTTC
CASSPPTGRYEQYF
>TRBJ2-1|-|-|TRBV11-2
TGTGCCAGCAGCCGCGGGCCGGGAGCGCAGTTCTTC
CASSRGPGAQFF
>TRBJ2-3|TRBD2|-|TRBV18
TGTGCCAGCTCACGAACTAGCGGGGGCACAGATACGCAGTATTTT
CASSRTSGGTDTQYF
>TRBJ2-5|TRBD1|-|TRBV11-2
TGTGCCAGCAGCTTAGGGACAGGGAACCAAGAGACCCAGTACTTC
CASSLGTGNQETQYF
>TRBJ2-7|TRBD2|-|TRBV28
TGTGCCAGCAGTTCCAGCGGGAGGGCCTCGTACGAGCAGTACTTC
CASSSSGRASYEQYF
>TRBJ1-2|-|-|TRBV6-5
TGTGCCACCTCAGGTGGCATACGAGGGAACTATGGCTACACCTTC
CATSGGIRGNYGYTF
>TRBJ1-5|-|-|TRBV9
TGTGCCAGCAGCGTAGGGGGGTCCGGCAATCAGCCCCAGCATTTT
CASSVGGSGNQPQHF
>TRBJ2-7|TRBD1|-|TRBV28
TGTGCCAGCAGCAGGTCCGATGACAGGGGGACCTACGAGCAGTACTTC
CASSRSDDRGTYEQYF
>TRBJ1-4|-|-|TRBV7-9
TGTGCCAGCAGCCCCGGACAGTCTCATGAAAAACTGTTTTTT
CASSPGQSHEKLFF
>TRBJ2-5|-|-|TRBV7-9
TGTGCCAGCAGCTTAGTTAGCACTTCGGGGACCCAGTACTTC
CASSLVSTSGTQYF
>TRBJ1-2|-|-|TRBV13
TGTGCCAGCAGCCCCCCCGGGACGGTAACTATGGGCTACACCTTC
CASSPPGTVTMGYTF
>TRBJ1-5|-|few|TRBV6-1
TGTGCCAGCAGTGCCGCAGGTCAGCCCCAGCATTTT
CASSAAGQPQHF
>TRBJ2-7|TRBD2|-|TRBV29-1
TGCAGCGTTGGCTATCGGCTAGCGGGAGGAGGCGAGCAGTACTTC
CSVGYRLAGGGEQYF
>TRBJ2-1|-|-|TRBV5-1
TGCGCCAGCAGCTATGACACAGGGCGCGGTAATGAGCAGTTCTTC
CASSYDTGRGNEQFF
>TRBJ1-4|-|-|TRBV30
TGTGCCTGGAGTGGGATCGCCAGGGAACTGTTTTTT
CAWSGIARELFF
>TRBJ2-3|-|-|TRBV18
TGTGCCAGCTCAGGGGAGGCAGGGGCAGATACGCAGTATTTT
CASSGEAGADTQYF
>TRBJ1-1|TRBD1|few|TRBV6-5
TGTGCCAGCAGTTACTCCCGGACAGGGACTACTGAAGCTTTCTTT
CASSYSRTGTTEAFF
>TRBJ2-7|-|-|TRBV30
TGTGCCTGGAGTACGGGAGACTTACTGACCTACGAGCAGTACTTC
CAWSTGDLLTYEQYF
>TRBJ2-7|TRBD2|-|TRBV28
TGTGCCAGCAGGGCCGGGACTAGCGGCACCTACGAGCAGTACTTC
CASRAGTSGTYEQYF
>TRBJ2-1|TRBD2|-|TRBV10-3
TGTGCCATCAGTGACGGACTAGCGGGAGTCAATGAGCAGTTCTTC
CAISDGLAGVNEQFF
>TRBJ1-3|-|-|TRBV25-1
-
CASTSGLGIYF
>TRBJ2-7|-|-|TRBV7-3
TGTGCCAGCAGCTTAGTGTTTAAGGGTCGGCGGGGCCTCCGGGTCGAGCAGTACTTC
CASSLVFKGRRGLRVEQYF
>TRBJ1-5|-|-|TRBV2
TGTGCCAGCAGTTCCACAGGGAAAAGGAGCAATCAGCCCCAGCATTTT
CASSSTGKRSNQPQHF
>TRBJ2-5|TRBD2|-|TRBV4-3
TGCGCCAGCAGCCCCTGGGGGGGGGAGACCCAGTACTTC
CASSPWGGETQYF
>TRBJ2-2|-|-|TRBV7-2
TGTGCCAGCAGCTCCCGGGGTAGCCCGAACACCGGGGAGCTGTTTTTT
CASSSRGSPNTGELFF